This T cell receptor (beta chain) was observed in a study of cytomegalovirus exposure and HLA in healthy donors. The study's findings and limits: In terms of immune exposure information, only CMV serostatus was available. Testing in vitro showed three CMV-associated chains specific for CMV antigens.

The PCR made use of 60 Vbeta and 13 Jbeta primers. In the authors' methods: Later, 65 million to 90 million unique TCR beta chains were counted in an analysis, and approximately 10 million of them were shared. Some clones are missing from TCRdb's copy, which holds only in-frame ones; the method was immunoSEQ multiplex PCR. The DNA was the basis for D and trimming; V, J and clone size are from that table. The sample includes some 200,000 clones, less than 80% seen only once; the top ten take around 3%. This clone was observed once. Antigen specificity is unknown. The specimen was PBMCs. This receptor was obtained from a man in his forties in good health and CMV-seronegative.

The CDR3 is CASRPQGSRVYSNQPQHF. The CDR3, as DNA: TGTGCCAGCAGACCACAGGGATCCCGAGTTTATAGCAATCAGCCCCAGCATTTT. The rearrangement joins TRBV27 to TRBJ1-5, with D possibly TRBD1 on 6 matching bases. The CDR3 totals 18 residues. Trimming took off 6 bases at V and 0 bases at J, with 21 bases between the two ends. Germline loops: CDR1 MNHEY, CDR2 SMNVEV (reference sequence).